Following are 4 T cell receptor beta chains from one sample sequenced in a study of Ad26.COV2.S vaccination and SARS-CoV-2 variants. Treatment specified: roughly 18 received Ad26.COV2.S at low or high dose, single or two shots; roughly five received placebo; per-sample allocation not given. Sample collection was performed on day 63 after the first vaccine or placebo injection. The table came from immunoSEQ multiplex PCR; TCRdb's copy has only in-frame clones and leaves some out. The table includes some 480,000 clones, around nine tenths detected once. This specimen was peripheral blood, taken in a trial of Ad26.COV2.S vaccine versus placebo. The origin of the receptors is a person aged 18 to 59 who received the Ad26.COV2.S COVID-19 vaccine or a placebo.

The chain's CDR3 is CASSSGQGIGYTF. In DNA form, the CDR3 reads TGTGCCAGCAGCTCGGGACAGGGGATAGGCTACACCTTC. The chain couples TRBV7-8 to TRBJ1-2; 10 nucleotides match TRBD1. CDR3 length: 13 amino acids. Germline CDR1 SGHVS, CDR2 FQNEAQ. Trimming at V came to 4 bases and at J to 8 bases, leaving 4 bases not matched to a gene.

The rearrangement links TRBV7-2 to TRBJ2-1, with D possibly called TRBD1 or TRBD2 (6 bases each). This CDR3 has 15 amino acids. Germline V lookup: CDR1 SGHTA, CDR2 FQGNSA. The V end was cut by 1 base, the J end by 3 bases, with 10 bases between. The CDR3 sequence is CASSLEGGDYNEQFF. DNA for the CDR3: TGTGCCAGCAGCTTAGAGGGGGGAGACTACAATGAGCAGTTCTTC.

CDR3 sequence reads: CASSDSGRATGELFF. The CDR3 nucleotides are TGTGCCAGCAGTGATTCGGGGCGGGCAACCGGGGAGCTGTTTTTT. The chain links TRBV25-1 to TRBJ2-2; D possibly matches TRBD1 or TRBD2 (5 bases each). Trimming took off 3 bases at V and 5 bases at J, with 13 bases between the two ends. CDR3 length: 15 amino acids. The V gene's germline CDR1 is MGHDK and CDR2 SYGVNS.

The J gene is TRBJ2-7, the V gene TRBV30; 8 bases agree with TRBD1. V lost 4 bases, J lost 2 bases, and 4 bases stayed unmatched. The CDR3 totals 13 residues. Germline V gene sequence: CDR1 GTSNPN, CDR2 SVGIG (reference sequence). Here the CDR3 reads CAWKQGEAYEQYF. In DNA form, the CDR3 reads TGTGCCTGGAAACAGGGGGAGGCCTACGAGCAGTACTTC.